This T cell receptor (beta chain) was obtained from a study of Graves' ophthalmopathy and Graves' hyperthyroidism. Scientists amplified the TCR beta CDR3 regions from RNA transcripts. An initial RT-PCR round employing HTBI primers preceded a second-round multiplex PCR. TCRdb recomputed calls from the multiplex PCR reads with MiXCR, one row per CDR3 protein. The sample shows more than 1,000,000 distinct CDR3 sequences, approximately 35% of them seen only once. Pregnant or lactating patients and those with other autoimmune diseases or uncontrolled infections were excluded. CDR3 size: 15 residues. Trimming took off 0 bases at V and 0 bases at J, with 6 bases between the two ends. The V gene's germline CDR1 is SEHNR and CDR2 FQNEAQ (reference sequence). This clonotype was detected many times.

The sequence came from an adult man with Graves' hyperthyroidism. Sample: peripheral blood or thyroid tissue (not recorded which). The V and J genes are TRBV7-9 and TRBJ1-3; D gene ambiguous. The CDR3 protein is CASSLARTSGNTIYF. The CDR3 nucleotides read TGTGCCAGCAGCTTAGCCAGGACCTCTGGAAACACCATATATTTT.